This TCR beta chain is drawn from a study of blood T cell repertoires in COVID-19. For the study at large: The cDNA or gDNA used as material had been derived from T cells, B-cell-depleted T cells, or PBMCs.

CDR1 and CDR2 (germline): LGHNA, YSLEER. This CDR3 spans 17 amino acids. V shed 2 bases and J shed 0 bases, with 13 bases lying between them. Some clones are missing from TCRdb's copy, which holds only in-frame ones; the method was immunoSEQ multiplex PCR. The top ten clones hold about 16% of a sample with around 65,000 clones, 82% of them seen once. This receptor was identified in a man of 80 years or more with active COVID-19. The sample comprised peripheral blood. The V and J genes are TRBV4-3 and TRBJ2-2; possibly TRBD2 for D (5 bases). The CDR3 loop reads CASSQKGSAANTGELFF. DNA of the CDR3: TGCGCCAGCAGCCAAAAGGGTAGCGCAGCGAACACCGGGGAGCTGTTTTTT.